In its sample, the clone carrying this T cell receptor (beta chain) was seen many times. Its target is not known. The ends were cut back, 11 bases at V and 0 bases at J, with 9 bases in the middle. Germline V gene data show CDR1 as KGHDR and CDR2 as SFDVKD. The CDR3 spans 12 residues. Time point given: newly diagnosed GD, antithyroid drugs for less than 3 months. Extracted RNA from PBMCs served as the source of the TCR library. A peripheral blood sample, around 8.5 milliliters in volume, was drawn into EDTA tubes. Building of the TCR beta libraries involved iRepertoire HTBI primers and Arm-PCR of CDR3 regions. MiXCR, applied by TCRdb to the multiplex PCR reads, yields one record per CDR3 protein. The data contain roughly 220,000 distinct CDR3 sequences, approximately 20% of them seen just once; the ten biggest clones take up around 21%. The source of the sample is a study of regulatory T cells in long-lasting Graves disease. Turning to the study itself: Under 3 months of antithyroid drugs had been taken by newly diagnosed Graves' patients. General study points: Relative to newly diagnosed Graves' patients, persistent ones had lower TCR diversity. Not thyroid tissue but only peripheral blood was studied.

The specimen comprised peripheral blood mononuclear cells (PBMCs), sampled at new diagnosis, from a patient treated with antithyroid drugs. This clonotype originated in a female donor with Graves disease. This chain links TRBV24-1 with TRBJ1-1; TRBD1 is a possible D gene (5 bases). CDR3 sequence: CAKDRVNTEAFF. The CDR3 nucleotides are TGTGCCAAAGACAGAGTGAACACTGAAGCTTTCTTT.